This T cell receptor (beta chain) derives from a study of cytomegalovirus exposure and HLA in healthy donors. This clone has a handful of counts. The antigen is undetermined. Trimming pared 4 bases from V and 6 bases from J, leaving 17 bases between. The CDR3 is 15 residues long. CDR1 and CDR2 from the germline V gene are SGHDT and YYEEEE. Study-wide results and caveats: Diagnosis of cytomegalovirus status made by the classifier reportedly showed high specificity and sensitivity. In a later analysis, at a false discovery rate of 0.05, fewer than 20,000 TCR beta sequences were associated with HLA alleles. The study designated roughly 150 TCR beta chains cytomegalovirus-associated.

The PCR had 60 Vbeta and 13 Jbeta primers. The method was immunoSEQ multiplex PCR; TCRdb's version includes in-frame clones alone and lacks a portion of them. This sample has about 130,000 clones; under 20% occur once, and the top ten carry around 2.6%. The receptor was derived from a female donor in good health and CMV-seropositive. Sequencing used PBMCs. The rearrangement links TRBV5-6 to TRBJ2-1; D uncertain. DNA of the CDR3: TGTGCCAGCAGCACACTACCTCAGACCCTCAATGAGCAGTTCTTC. Translation: CASSTLPQTLNEQFF.